These T cell receptor beta chains were read from a single sample in a study of neurological immune-mediated disorders. Each CDR3 protein gets one entry after TCRdb re-called the 5' RACE reads with MiXCR. The data show 50,000 to 65,000 distinct CDR3 sequences, about 3.5% seen once. Material: PBMCs. These receptors originate from a young man with multiple sclerosis. Both conserved end residues are part of each CDR3.

v_gene: TRBV7-9; j_gene: TRBJ2-4; CDR3aa: CASSSDLAKNIQYF
v_gene: TRBV20-1; j_gene: TRBJ2-5; CDR3aa: CSARDSRTPSQETQYF
v_gene: TRBV12-3/TRBV12-4; j_gene: TRBJ2-3; CDR3aa: CASSGGAADTQYF
v_gene: TRBV7-3; j_gene: TRBJ2-1; CDR3aa: CASSYSGQVDNEQFF
v_gene: TRBV12-3/TRBV12-4; j_gene: TRBJ1-2; CDR3aa: CASSSARKVSYTF
v_gene: TRBV20-1; j_gene: TRBJ2-7; CDR3aa: CSAREPGLLAYEQYF
v_gene: TRBV12-3/TRBV12-4; j_gene: TRBJ1-1; CDR3aa: CASRPSTGPNTEAFF
v_gene: TRBV20-1; j_gene: TRBJ2-7; CDR3aa: CSARGARREQYF
v_gene: TRBV4-2; j_gene: TRBJ2-7; CDR3aa: CASSQTGGRYEQYF
v_gene: TRBV2; j_gene: TRBJ1-5; CDR3aa: CASRDRGPQPQHF
v_gene: TRBV10-3; j_gene: TRBJ2-4; CDR3aa: CAISETVILAGGPGKNIQYF
v_gene: TRBV5-1; j_gene: TRBJ2-2; CDR3aa: CASKGDNTGELFF
v_gene: TRBV4-1; j_gene: TRBJ1-1; CDR3aa: CASSQDQGGTEAFF
v_gene: TRBV29-1; j_gene: TRBJ2-1; CDR3aa: CSIRLDNEQFF
v_gene: TRBV29-1; j_gene: TRBJ2-1; CDR3aa: CSAEAGASYNEQFF
v_gene: TRBV5-1; j_gene: TRBJ2-1; CDR3aa: CASSRSGTRSYNEQFF
v_gene: TRBV6-4; j_gene: TRBJ2-3; CDR3aa: CASSDGGGSTDTQYF
v_gene: TRBV12-3/TRBV12-4; j_gene: TRBJ1-2; CDR3aa: CASSFGGANQFF
v_gene: TRBV3-1; j_gene: TRBJ2-1; CDR3aa: CASSFRVQVRGEQFF
v_gene: TRBV29-1; j_gene: TRBJ2-2; CDR3aa: CSGGIGVTGELFF
v_gene: TRBV7-7; j_gene: TRBJ2-7; CDR3aa: CASSLSLGHSYEQYF
v_gene: TRBV7-9; j_gene: TRBJ2-1; CDR3aa: CASSLASNEQFF
v_gene: TRBV20-1; j_gene: TRBJ1-5; CDR3aa: CSAKLGGSNQPQHF
v_gene: TRBV19; j_gene: TRBJ1-1; CDR3aa: CASSLRGTGEAFF
v_gene: TRBV12-3/TRBV12-4; j_gene: TRBJ1-6; CDR3aa: CASSLTTKSPLHF
v_gene: TRBV29-1; j_gene: TRBJ2-7; CDR3aa: CSVEGRQGSYEQYF
v_gene: TRBV7-9; j_gene: TRBJ2-7; CDR3aa: CASTWGSGTSEQYF
v_gene: TRBV19; j_gene: TRBJ2-1; CDR3aa: CASSIGTGSEQFF
v_gene: TRBV20-1; j_gene: TRBJ2-7; CDR3aa: CSARLSPGTGDHEQYF
v_gene: TRBV20-1; j_gene: TRBJ2-1; CDR3aa: CSASPGPSYNEQFF
v_gene: TRBV3-1; j_gene: TRBJ2-5; CDR3aa: CASSGTSGRGETQYF
v_gene: TRBV4-1; j_gene: TRBJ1-5; CDR3aa: CASSQDPASIPQHF
v_gene: TRBV5-1; j_gene: TRBJ1-5; CDR3aa: CASSLRGDGQPQHF
v_gene: TRBV12-3/TRBV12-4; j_gene: TRBJ1-1; CDR3aa: CASSSSGLGEAFF
v_gene: TRBV20-1; j_gene: TRBJ1-4; CDR3aa: CSARGSEKLFF
v_gene: TRBV3-1; j_gene: TRBJ2-2; CDR3aa: CASSPRKDTGELFF
v_gene: TRBV5-1; j_gene: TRBJ2-2; CDR3aa: CASTAYTGELFF
v_gene: TRBV7-8; j_gene: TRBJ1-1; CDR3aa: CASSSLRVQNTEAFF
v_gene: TRBV3-1; j_gene: TRBJ2-1; CDR3aa: CASSQEGLAVEQFF
v_gene: TRBV5-1; j_gene: TRBJ1-1; CDR3aa: CASSQGGLDTEAFF
v_gene: TRBV29-1; j_gene: TRBJ1-5; CDR3aa: CSVPEGRQGPRNNQPQHF
v_gene: TRBV6-5; j_gene: TRBJ2-5; CDR3aa: CASSYEGDATQYF
v_gene: TRBV27; j_gene: TRBJ2-1; CDR3aa: CASSWGGARDEQFF
v_gene: TRBV20-1; j_gene: TRBJ1-6; CDR3aa: CSAQTLEDGPRGINSPLNF
v_gene: TRBV9; j_gene: TRBJ1-2; CDR3aa: CASSAPDGVDGYTF
v_gene: TRBV5-6; j_gene: TRBJ2-7; CDR3aa: CASSFGTGIEQYF
v_gene: TRBV4-2; j_gene: TRBJ2-1; CDR3aa: CASSQGTRGRDEQFF